Each of the 26 T cell receptor beta chains below was sequenced from the same sample in a study of cytomegalovirus exposure and HLA in healthy donors. In the PCR, 60 Vbeta and 13 Jbeta primers were used. Generated by immunoSEQ multiplex PCR, the TCRdb table keeps only in-frame clones and is missing some. The repertoire includes 54,000 or so clones, around three quarters of them detected once, and roughly a fifth sits in the top ten. The sequenced sample consisted of PBMCs. Receptors were obtained from a woman aged 55-69 years in good health and CMV-seropositive.

The gene calls are TRBV5-4 and TRBJ2-4; D unresolved. Trimming stripped 0 bases from V and 0 bases from J, with 7 bases between. The germline CDR1 and CDR2 sequences are SGHNT and YYREEE (reference sequence). The CDR3 covers 15 residues. The CDR3 region is CASSLELQAKNIQYF. The CDR3 DNA sequence: TGTGCCAGCAGCTTGGAACTTCAAGCCAAAAACATTCAGTACTTC.

J is TRBJ1-2 and V is TRBV14, with D possibly matching TRBD1 (5 bases). The germline V gene has CDR1 SGHDN and CDR2 FVKESK. CDR3 size: 13 residues. V was shortened by 4 bases and J by 7 bases, with 13 bases between the two germline ends. The CDR3 sequence is CASSPFRGAGYTF. The CDR3 DNA reads TGTGCCAGCAGCCCCTTTAGGGGCGCTGGCTACACCTTC.

The J gene is TRBJ1-1, the V gene TRBV5-6; 7 bases are shared with TRBD1. The germline V gene encodes CDR1 SGHDT and CDR2 YYEEEE. V lost 6 bases, J lost 4 bases, and 12 bases stayed unmatched. The CDR3 totals 15 residues. CDR3 region: CASTLDRQGGTEAFF. The CDR3 nucleotides are TGTGCCAGCACCCTAGACCGGCAGGGGGGCACTGAAGCTTTCTTT. Full variable domain (remainder filled in from reference TRBV5-6 and TRBJ1-1): DAGVTQSPTHLIKTRGQQVTLRCSPKSGHDTVSWYQQALGQGPQFIFQYYEEEERQRGNFPDRFSGHQFPNYSSELNVNALLLGDSALYLCASTLDRQGGTEAFFGQGTRLTVV.

V and J are TRBV6-1 and TRBJ2-5; 9 bases line up with TRBD2. The CDR3 covers 15 residues. Trimming removed 4 bases from V and 1 base from J; junction bases left unmatched: 4. The germline gives CDR1 MNHNS, CDR2 SASEGT. The CDR3 DNA sequence: TGTGCCAGCAGTGTAGTAGCGGGGGTCCAAGAGACCCAGTACTTC. Protein sequence: CASSVVAGVQETQYF.

This clone was counted only a few times. The chain carries TRBV7-2 and TRBJ2-7; TRBD2 aligns across 8 bases. With V trimmed by 5 bases and J by 4 bases, 13 bases remained unmatched. The CDR3 is 16 residues long. Germline V gene sequence: CDR1 SGHTA, CDR2 FQGNSA. CDR3: CASSPRRGASGYEQYF. The CDR3 DNA sequence: TGTGCCAGCAGCCCACGGCGGGGGGCCTCCGGGTACGAGCAGTACTTC.

This clone was recorded a few times. The chain recombines TRBV6-6 with TRBJ1-2; D not resolved. V was shortened by 6 bases and J by 6 bases, with 17 bases between the two germline ends. The CDR3 is made up of 14 amino acids. Per germline, CDR1 MNHNY and CDR2 SVGAGI (reference sequence). The CDR3 DNA is TGTGCCAGCAGCCCCCGAGGTCAGAGGGATGGCTACACCTTC. This codes for CASSPRGQRDGYTF.

V gene TRBV4-3 combines with J gene TRBJ1-1; D is unresolved. The CDR3 is 13 residues long. Trimming left V 0 bases short and J 1 base short, with 3 bases between. Germline V CDR1 and CDR2: LGHNA, YSLEER. The DNA for the CDR3 is TGCGCCAGCAGCCAAGACAAGAACACTGAAGCTTTCTTT. Its translation is CASSQDKNTEAFF.

This rearrangement joins TRBV5-1 to TRBJ1-1; TRBD1 matches 7 bases. Germline CDR1 SGHRS, CDR2 YFSETQ. The trim removed 6 bases at V and 6 bases at J, leaving 11 bases unmatched. CDR3 size: 14 residues. CDR3 sequence: CASTRGRGRPEAFF. Written as DNA, the CDR3 is TGCGCCAGCACCCGGGGAAGGGGGCGACCTGAAGCTTTCTTT.

V is TRBV20-1 and J is TRBJ1-1, with TRBD1 identical over 8 bases. Looked up from germline, CDR1 is DFQATT and CDR2 is SNEGSKA (reference sequence). The CDR3 totals 11 residues. The trim removed 5 bases at V and 7 bases at J, leaving 3 bases unmatched. The CDR3 DNA sequence: TGCAGTGCTTTACAGGGGGATGAAGCTTTCTTT. Amino acids: CSALQGDEAFF.

The rearrangement links TRBV6-5 to TRBJ1-2; TRBD1 agrees at 10 bases. Germline-derived CDR1 and CDR2 are MNHEY and SVGAGI. The CDR3 sequence is 14 residues long. Losses at the gene ends were 3 bases for V and 6 bases for J; bases not matched to a gene: 4. The CDR3 DNA reads as TGTGCCAGCAGTTATCTCGACAGGGGGCATGGCTACACCTTC. Residues: CASSYLDRGHGYTF.

The sample holds a few counts of this clone. The junction shows a germline mismatch at one end, possibly a read error. The chain links TRBV10-3 to TRBJ2-7; D might be TRBD2 (5 bases). Germline lookup yields CDR1 ENHRY and CDR2 SYGVKD. CDR3 length equals 12 residues. For the CDR3, the DNA is TGTGCCAGCAGTCTAGCAAACTACGAGCAGTACTTC. Translation: CASSLANYEQYF.

This clone has just one count. V gene TRBV5-4 combines with J gene TRBJ2-7; TRBD1 aligns across 8 bases. CDR1 SGHNT and CDR2 YYREEE come from the germline V gene (reference sequence). V lost 6 bases to trimming and J lost 5 bases; unmatched junction nucleotides: 13. This CDR3 has 15 amino acids. This chain's CDR3 is CASTHGQGSSDEQYF. CDR3 sequence (DNA): TGTGCCAGCACCCATGGACAGGGATCGTCCGACGAGCAGTACTTC.

This rearrangement joins TRBV7-2 to TRBJ2-7; D is perhaps TRBD2 (6 bases). The germline CDR1 and CDR2 sequences are SGHTA and FQGNSA. This CDR3 is 16 amino acids long. The V end was cut by 7 bases, the J end by 4 bases, with 23 bases between. The CDR3, as DNA: TGTGCCAGCATTCTACAGCCCCCCGCGGGGATTTACGAGCAGTACTTC. Protein product: CASILQPPAGIYEQYF.

The chain couples TRBV29-1 to TRBJ1-2, with 9 bases that match TRBD1. Trimming cost V 6 bases and J 8 bases; bases outside gene matches: 16. The CDR3 is made up of 15 amino acids. In germline, CDR1 is SQVTM, CDR2 ANQGSEA. The CDR3 sequence is CSVTGTGSSSGGYTF. In DNA form, the CDR3 reads TGCAGCGTGACCGGGACAGGGTCCTCTTCTGGAGGCTACACCTTC.

This clone has only one observation. This chain links TRBV4-2 with TRBJ1-2; D gene unclear. Trimming cost V 0 bases and J 0 bases, with 14 bases left between them. Germline CDR1 and CDR2: LGHNA and YNFKEQ. This CDR3 region has 17 residues. The CDR3 sequence: CASSQDFSAPANYGYTF. CDR3 coding DNA: TGTGCCAGCAGCCAAGATTTTTCAGCGCCCGCTAACTATGGCTACACCTTC.

This chain connects TRBV7-5 to TRBJ2-5; the D segment call TRBD2 is taken from the table without a DNA check. Matching the DNA end better, TRBJ2-7 makes the J call doubtful. TRBV7-5 represents a pseudogene. The CDR3 length is 14 residues. CDR3 in DNA: TGTGCCAGAAGCTTAGACGGGGGGGCCGGCGAGCAGTACTTC. Translation: CARSLDGGAGEQYF.

The J gene is TRBJ2-2, the V gene TRBV7-8; D is undetermined. Germline CDR1 is SGHVS and CDR2 is FQNEAQ. The CDR3 consists of 12 residues. Deletions cut 7 bases from V and 6 bases from J, with 9 bases between. CDR3 sequence reads: CASIAASGELFF. In DNA, the CDR3 is TGTGCCAGCATAGCCGCCTCCGGGGAGCTGTTTTTT.

The rearrangement uses TRBV6-5 and TRBJ1-4; a possible D gene is TRBD1 (6 bases). This CDR3 spans 14 amino acids. CDR1 and CDR2 from the germline V gene are MNHEY and SVGAGI. Between the trimmed V and J ends, which lost 6 bases and 8 bases, there was a span of 16 bases. CDR3 sequence: CASRQTGFGEKLFF. DNA for the CDR3: TGTGCCAGCAGACAAACAGGGTTTGGGGAAAAACTGTTTTTT.

This clone appeared a few times. The CDR3 nucleotides are TGTGCCAGCAGTGAAGTAAGGGGTGGACCCCAGCATTTT. Its translation is CASSEVRGGPQHF. The chain employs TRBV2 and TRBJ1-5, with D maybe TRBD1 (5 bases). V was cut by 1 base and J by 10 bases, with 11 bases left in between. The CDR3 has 13 residues. Germline assignment: CDR1 SNHLY and CDR2 FYNNEI.

The genes are TRBV27 and TRBJ2-5; 8 nucleotides align to TRBD1. TRBJ2-7 matches the DNA end more closely, so the J call is doubtful. The CDR3 consists of 15 residues. The germline V gene encodes CDR1 MNHEY and CDR2 SMNVEV (reference sequence). This chain's CDR3 is CASSWSGTGIYEQYF. CDR3 nucleotides: TGTGCCAGCAGTTGGTCCGGGACAGGCATTTACGAGCAGTACTTC.

V and J are TRBV10-3 and TRBJ2-1; D perhaps matches TRBD2 (7 bases). This CDR3 has 17 residues. Germline assignment: CDR1 ENHRY and CDR2 SYGVKD. V was trimmed by 4 bases and J by 7 bases, leaving 23 bases between them. DNA of the CDR3: TGTGCCATCAGTGGGTCCCCGGACGGGGGGCTCGGGAATGAGCAGTTCTTC. Protein: CAISGSPDGGLGNEQFF.

The V gene is TRBV4-3, the J gene TRBJ2-3, with a weak D call TRBD2 (6 bases). CDR1 and CDR2 (germline): LGHNA, YSLEER. V shed 4 bases and J shed 2 bases, with 13 bases lying between them. The CDR3 length is 15 residues. CDR3 loop: CASSRWGENTDTQYF. The CDR3 region has the DNA TGCGCCAGCAGCCGATGGGGGGAAAACACAGATACGCAGTATTTT.

This sequence joins TRBV2 and TRBJ1-6; D remains ambiguous. V shed 7 bases and J shed 8 bases, with 12 bases lying between them. Germline-derived CDR1 and CDR2 are SNHLY and FYNNEI. The CDR3 extends over 13 amino acids. The CDR3 sequence is CASKAYQDSPLHF. CDR3 DNA sequence: TGTGCCAGCAAGGCCTACCAGGATTCACCCCTCCACTTT.

The V call is TRBV9, the J call TRBJ1-1; TRBD1 aligns across 9 bases. With 0 bases clipped from V and 5 bases from J, the junction kept 8 bases outside the gene matches. The length of the CDR3 is 16 residues. CDR1 and CDR2 from the germline V gene are SGDLS and YYNGEE. CDR3 sequence: CASSVDTGGGGTEAFF. CDR3 nucleotide sequence: TGTGCCAGCAGCGTAGATACAGGGGGCGGAGGGACTGAAGCTTTCTTT.

The chain uses TRBV5-1 and TRBJ2-5; no clear D. Deletions cut 0 bases from V and 4 bases from J, with 13 bases between. Germline V gene lookup returns CDR1 SGHRS and CDR2 YFSETQ. CDR3 length: 15 residues. This CDR3 reads CASSLASSITETQYF. DNA of the CDR3: TGCGCCAGCAGCTTGGCCTCGTCTATCACAGAGACCCAGTACTTC.

This clone turned up a few times. The chain carries TRBV6-5 and TRBJ1-1; D perhaps matches TRBD1 (5 bases). V was pared by 8 bases and J by 7 bases, with 17 bases between. The CDR3 spans 13 residues. Germline V gives CDR1 MNHEY, CDR2 SVGAGI. The CDR3 loop reads CASGPTSDSEAFF. The CDR3 bases are TGTGCCAGCGGACCGACATCCGACAGTGAAGCTTTCTTT.